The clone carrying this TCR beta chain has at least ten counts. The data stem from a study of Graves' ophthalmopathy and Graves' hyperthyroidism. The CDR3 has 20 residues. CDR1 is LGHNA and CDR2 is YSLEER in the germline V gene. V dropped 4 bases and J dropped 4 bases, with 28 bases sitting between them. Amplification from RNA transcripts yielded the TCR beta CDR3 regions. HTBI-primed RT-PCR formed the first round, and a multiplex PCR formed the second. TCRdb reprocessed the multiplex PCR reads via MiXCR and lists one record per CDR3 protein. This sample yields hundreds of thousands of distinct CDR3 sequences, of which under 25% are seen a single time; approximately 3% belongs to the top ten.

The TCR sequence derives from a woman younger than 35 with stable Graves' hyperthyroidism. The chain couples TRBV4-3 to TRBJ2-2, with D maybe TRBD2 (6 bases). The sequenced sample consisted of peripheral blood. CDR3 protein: CASSPGLPGGEWEPTGELFF. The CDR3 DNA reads TGCGCCAGCAGCCCCGGACTACCCGGAGGGGAGTGGGAACCCACCGGGGAGCTGTTTTTT.